This is a list of T cell receptor beta chains from one sample in a study of CD8 T cells in Susac syndrome. TCRdb fed the immunoSEQ multiplex PCR reads into MiXCR, producing one record per CDR3 protein. The data show tens of thousands of distinct CDR3 sequences, about 92% seen once. Specimen: CD8+ T cells from PBMCs. The source is a human donor with multiple sclerosis. Both conserved end residues are trimmed from each CDR3.

TRBJ2-2,TRBV20-1,SASVDTGELF
TRBJ2-7,TRBV4-1,ASSLRDGSYEQY
TRBJ2-7,TRBV12-3/TRBV12-4,ASSLGRYYEQY
TRBJ1-5,TRBV24-1,ATSGEYSNQPQH
TRBJ2-7,TRBV15,ATARGQGAREQY
TRBJ2-7,TRBV20-1,SARVGGSYEQY
TRBJ1-2,TRBV6-1,ASSDPHYGYT
TRBJ1-6,TRBV12-1,ASSPGDALPSSPLH
TRBJ1-5,TRBV7-9,ASSHKPGEDRANQPQH
TRBJ1-2,TRBV19,ASMSHGYT
TRBJ1-3,TRBV4-2,ASSQDPPGSGNTIY
TRBJ1-2,TRBV25-1,ASSDPYGPVNYGYT
TRBJ2-3,TRBV7-8,ASNSLMIAEGTASTDTQY
TRBJ2-3,TRBV24-1,ATSGESDTQY
TRBJ1-2,TRBV28,ASRESGGAYGYT
TRBJ1-2,TRBV7-9,ASWDPGYGYT
TRBJ2-7,TRBV9,ASSVAEQSYEQY
TRBJ1-1,TRBV2,ASSAGVIVDTEAF
TRBJ1-1,TRBV29-1,SVGGKITEAF
TRBJ1-1,TRBV5-4,ASSLGRATEAF
TRBJ2-5,TRBV28,ASSVNRGRRETQY
TRBJ2-2,TRBV27,ASSLDRGTGELF
TRBJ2-7,TRBV6-5,ASSHRGLSSYEQY
TRBJ2-7,TRBV7-6,ASSLALGNREQY
TRBJ1-2,TRBV12-3/TRBV12-4,ASSVAGGYT
TRBJ2-1,TRBV20-1,SARGASAEEQF
TRBJ2-2,TRBV7-9,ASSFRDRGYTGELF
TRBJ2-2,TRBV28,ASSPGDRVVGGELF
TRBJ2-5,TRBV27,ASSALSLAGGVETQY
TRBJ1-5,TRBV12-3/TRBV12-4,ASSTGTVSNQPQH
TRBJ2-7,TRBV6-1,ASSERILNPHEQY
TRBJ2-7,TRBV6-5,ASSFIRGPYEQY
TRBJ2-7,TRBV5-1,ASSLYWTIEQY
TRBJ2-5,TRBV5-1,ASSPRGHLETQY
TRBJ2-5,TRBV6-6,ASTGDGRAQY
TRBJ2-7,TRBV20-1,SARGAGTYEQY
TRBJ2-7,TRBV2,ASSEGGATYEQY
TRBJ1-1,TRBV6-5,ASSYSAGGTEAF
TRBJ2-3,TRBV3-1,ASSQAFYRARPDTQY
TRBJ1-2,TRBV5-1,ASSLADNYGYT
TRBJ2-1,TRBV3-1,ASSQGLEGANEQF